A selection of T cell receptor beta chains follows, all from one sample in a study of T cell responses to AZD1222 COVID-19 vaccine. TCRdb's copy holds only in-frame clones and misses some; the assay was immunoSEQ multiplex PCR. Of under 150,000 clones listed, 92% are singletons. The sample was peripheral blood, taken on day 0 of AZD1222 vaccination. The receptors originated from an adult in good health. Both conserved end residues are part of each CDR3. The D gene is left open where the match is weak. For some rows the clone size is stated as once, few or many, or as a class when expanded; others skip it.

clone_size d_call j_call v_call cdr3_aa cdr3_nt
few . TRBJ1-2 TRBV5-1 CASSLGGPGPGYTF TGCGCCAGCAGCTTGGGTGGGCCAGGTCCTGGCTACACCTTC
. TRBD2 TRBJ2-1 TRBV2 CASSVLEGVTGGRYEQFF TGTGCCAGCAGTGTACTTGAAGGGGTTACGGGAGGGCGGTATGAGCAGTTCTTC
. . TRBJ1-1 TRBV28 CASNSGDTEAFF TGTGCCAGCAACTCAGGGGACACTGAAGCTTTCTTT
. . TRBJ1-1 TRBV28 CASSFQRGKVNTEAFF TGTGCCAGCAGTTTTCAGAGGGGAAAGGTGAACACTGAAGCTTTCTTT
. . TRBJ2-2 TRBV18 CASSPRVITGELFF TGTGCCAGCTCACCACGAGTGATCACCGGGGAGCTGTTTTTT
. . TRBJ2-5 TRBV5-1 CASSLDRASETQYF TGCGCCAGCAGCTTGGACAGGGCCTCTGAGACCCAGTACTTC
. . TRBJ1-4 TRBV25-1 CASRDRDRDNEKLFF TGTGCCAGCAGGGACCGGGACCGCGATAATGAAAAACTGTTTTTT
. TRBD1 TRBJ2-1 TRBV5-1 CASSLDRDRAYNEQFF TGCGCCAGCAGCTTGGACCGGGACAGGGCTTACAATGAGCAGTTCTTC
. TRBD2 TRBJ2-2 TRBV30 CAWTPRTSGRWYTGELFF TGTGCCTGGACTCCACGGACTAGCGGGAGGTGGTACACCGGGGAGCTGTTTTTT
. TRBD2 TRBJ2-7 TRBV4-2 CASSQEPSGSTEQYF TGTGCCAGCAGCCAAGAACCTAGCGGGAGTACCGAGCAGTACTTC
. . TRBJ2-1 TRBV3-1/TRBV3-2 CASSQRSRAPSYNEQFF TGTGCCAGCAGCCAAAGATCTCGCGCACCCTCCTACAATGAGCAGTTCTTC
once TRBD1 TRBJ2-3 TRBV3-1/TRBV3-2 CASSYRGSGTDTQYF TGTGCCAGCAGCTACAGGGGGTCGGGCACAGATACGCAGTATTTT
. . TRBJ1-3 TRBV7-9 CASVRQSSGNTIYF TGTGCCAGCGTCCGACAGAGCTCTGGAAACACCATATATTTT
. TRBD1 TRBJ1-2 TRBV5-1 CASKISTGEYGYTF TGCGCCAGCAAAATTTCGACAGGGGAATATGGCTACACCTTC
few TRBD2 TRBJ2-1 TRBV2 CASRARTSGYNEQFF TGTGCCAGCAGGGCGAGGACTAGCGGCTACAATGAGCAGTTCTTC
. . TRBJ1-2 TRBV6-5 CASRGDPHYGYTF TGTGCCAGCAGAGGGGACCCGCACTATGGCTACACCTTC
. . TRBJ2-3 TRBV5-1 CASNALSRITDTQYF TGCGCCAGCAATGCATTATCAAGGATAACAGATACGCAGTATTTT
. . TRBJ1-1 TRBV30 CAWSVRAEAEAFF TGTGCCTGGAGTGTACGGGCAGAGGCTGAAGCTTTCTTT
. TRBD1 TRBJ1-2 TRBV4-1 CASSPTTGVYGYTF TGCGCCAGCAGCCCAACGACAGGGGTCTATGGCTACACCTTC
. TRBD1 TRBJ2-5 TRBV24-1 CATSGTGDETQYF TGTGCCACCAGCGGGACAGGGGACGAGACCCAGTACTTC
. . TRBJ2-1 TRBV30 CAWSRDEQFF TGTGCCTGGAGCCGAGATGAGCAGTTCTTC
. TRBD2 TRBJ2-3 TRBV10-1 CASREGLALTDTQYF TGCGCCAGCAGGGAAGGACTAGCGTTGACAGATACGCAGTATTTT
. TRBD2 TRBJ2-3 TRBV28 CASRPPLSREGRDTQYF TGTGCCAGCAGACCTCCCCTATCGCGGGAGGGCAGAGATACGCAGTATTTT
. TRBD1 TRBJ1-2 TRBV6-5 CALDRHDFPYGYTF TGTGCCCTGGACAGGCACGACTTCCCCTATGGCTACACCTTC
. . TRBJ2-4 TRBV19 CASSIGGGWAKNIQYF TGTGCCAGTAGTATAGGGGGCGGTTGGGCCAAAAACATTCAGTACTTC
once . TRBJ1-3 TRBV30 CAWSVSVPNTIYF TGTGCCTGGAGTGTCTCTGTCCCCAACACCATATATTTT
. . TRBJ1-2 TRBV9 CASSPGDIGEVYGYTF TGTGCCAGCAGCCCCGGGGACATAGGGGAAGTGTATGGCTACACCTTC
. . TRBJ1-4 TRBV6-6 CASSSPGGRANEKLFF TGTGCCAGCAGTTCCCCGGGAGGTAGAGCTAATGAAAAACTGTTTTTT
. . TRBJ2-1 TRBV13 CASSLYPSGRRVNEQFF TGTGCCAGCAGCTTATACCCGTCGGGACGGAGGGTCAATGAGCAGTTCTTC
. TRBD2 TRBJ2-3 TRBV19 CASSIPLAGADTQYF TGTGCCAGTAGTATCCCTCTGGCGGGAGCCGATACGCAGTATTTT
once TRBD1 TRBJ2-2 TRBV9 CASSANPGQGAGELFF TGTGCCAGCAGCGCGAATCCGGGACAGGGAGCCGGGGAGCTGTTTTTT
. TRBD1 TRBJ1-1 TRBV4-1 CASGGTGARRRGTEAFF TGCGCCAGCGGAGGGACAGGGGCTCGTCGCAGGGGCACTGAAGCTTTCTTT
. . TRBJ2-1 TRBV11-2 CASSSQVGGRMVNEQFF TGTGCCAGCAGCTCCCAGGTTGGGGGGAGGATGGTAAATGAGCAGTTCTTC
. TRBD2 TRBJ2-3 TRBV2 CASKVAGGTDTQYF TGTGCCAGCAAAGTTGCGGGAGGGACAGATACGCAGTATTTT
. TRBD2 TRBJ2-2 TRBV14 CASSQGGLANTGELFF TGTGCCAGCAGCCAAGGGGGACTAGCTAACACCGGGGAGCTGTTTTTT
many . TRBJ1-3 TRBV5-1 CASSLAPGHSTGNTIYF TGCGCCAGCAGCTTGGCCCCCGGACACTCGACTGGAAACACCATATATTTT